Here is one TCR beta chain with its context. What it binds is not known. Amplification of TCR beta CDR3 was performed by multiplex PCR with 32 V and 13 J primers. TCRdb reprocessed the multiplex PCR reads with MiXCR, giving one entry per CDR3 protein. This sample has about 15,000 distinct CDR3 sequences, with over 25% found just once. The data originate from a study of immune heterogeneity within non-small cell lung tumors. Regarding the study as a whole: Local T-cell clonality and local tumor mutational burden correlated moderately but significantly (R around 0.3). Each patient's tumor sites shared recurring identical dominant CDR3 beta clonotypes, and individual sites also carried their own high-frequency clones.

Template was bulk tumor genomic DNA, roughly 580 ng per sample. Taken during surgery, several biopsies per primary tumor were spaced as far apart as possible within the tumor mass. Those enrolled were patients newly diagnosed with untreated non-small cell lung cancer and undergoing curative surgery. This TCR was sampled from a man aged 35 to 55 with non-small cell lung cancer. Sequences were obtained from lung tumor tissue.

CDR3 nucleotides: TGTGCCAGCGGACTCATCGGAGCCTACGAGCAGTACTTC. Translated, it gives CASGLIGAYEQYF. The chain is built from TRBV6-1 and TRBJ2-7; D may be TRBD2 (5 bases). The CDR3 totals 13 residues. Germline assignment: CDR1 MNHNS and CDR2 SASEGT. Deletions cut 8 bases from V and 2 bases from J, with 13 bases between.